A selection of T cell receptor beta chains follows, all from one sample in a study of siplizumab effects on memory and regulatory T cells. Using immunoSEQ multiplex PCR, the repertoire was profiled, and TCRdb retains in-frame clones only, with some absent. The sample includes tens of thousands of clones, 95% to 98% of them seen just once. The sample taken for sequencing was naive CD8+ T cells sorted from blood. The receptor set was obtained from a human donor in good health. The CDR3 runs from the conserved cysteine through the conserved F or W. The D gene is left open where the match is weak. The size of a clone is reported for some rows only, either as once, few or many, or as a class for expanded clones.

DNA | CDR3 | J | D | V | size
TGTGCCAGCAGCTGGATAACTGAGCAGTTCTTC | CASSWITEQFF | TRBJ2-1 | . | TRBV7-8 | .
TGTGCCAGCACCCCGGGACTAGCGGGGGGCAATGAGCAGTTCTTC | CASTPGLAGGNEQFF | TRBJ2-1 | TRBD2 | TRBV6-5 | .
TGTGCCACCAGCGAGGGCCACCCGCTCGGGGGGCCCCCCACAGATACGCAGTATTTT | CATSEGHPLGGPPTDTQYF | TRBJ2-3 | . | TRBV15 | .
TGTGCCAGCAGTTTAGATATAGCGGGGGGGAGGTTCTTC | CASSLDIAGGRFF | TRBJ2-1 | TRBD2 | TRBV28 | .
TGTGCCAGCAGCCCGGGGCTAGCGGGGTTCTACGAGCAGTACTTC | CASSPGLAGFYEQYF | TRBJ2-7 | TRBD2 | TRBV28 | .
TGCAGCAATGGGGGTGGCGATGAGCAGTTCTTC | CSNGGGDEQFF | TRBJ2-1 | . | TRBV29-1 | .
TGTGCCAGCAGCCCGGACAGGGGGCTCTACGAGCAGTACTTC | CASSPDRGLYEQYF | TRBJ2-7 | TRBD1 | TRBV7-9 | .
TGCGCCAGCAGTCCCGGGACAGGGGCCGAGACCCAGTACTTC | CASSPGTGAETQYF | TRBJ2-5 | TRBD1 | TRBV10-1 | .
TGTGCCAGCACCCTCACCCTTGGGGGCAATCAGCCCCAGCATTTT | CASTLTLGGNQPQHF | TRBJ1-5 | . | TRBV27 | .
TGTGCCAGAAGCCAAATCATTTATTCCGGGGCCGACTACGAGCAGTACTTC | CARSQIIYSGADYEQYF | TRBJ2-7 | . | TRBV5-3 | .
TGTGCCAGTAGTCCCGAGCTCTATGGCTACACCTTC | CASSPELYGYTF | TRBJ1-2 | . | TRBV19 | .
TGTGCCAGCACCCTTTCTACAGGGACCTTCACAGATACGCAGTATTTT | CASTLSTGTFTDTQYF | TRBJ2-3 | . | TRBV7-6 | .
TGCAGCGTTTATGAGGTGGGGGATGAAAAACTGTTTTTT | CSVYEVGDEKLFF | TRBJ1-4 | . | TRBV29-1 | .
TGCGCCAGCAGCCAAGATCCATCGGATCTAACTGAAGCTTTCTTT | CASSQDPSDLTEAFF | TRBJ1-1 | . | TRBV4-3 | .
TGTGCCAGCAGCCTCCGCGATGACAGGGGCATGGAAGCTTTCTTT | CASSLRDDRGMEAFF | TRBJ1-1 | TRBD1 | TRBV11-2 | .
TGTGCCAGCAGTGATGTACAAACTCCCCAGAAGACCCAGTACTTC | CASSDVQTPQKTQYF | TRBJ2-5 | . | TRBV2 | .
TGTGCCAGCAGTTTTGGGGCGGTGGCCCCCTCCTACAATGAGCAGTTCTTC | CASSFGAVAPSYNEQFF | TRBJ2-1 | . | TRBV28 | .
TGCAGCGTTGAAGGCCCAGGGGCCCCCTACGAGCAGTACTTC | CSVEGPGAPYEQYF | TRBJ2-7 | . | TRBV29-1 | .
TGTGCCAGTAGTATTATACCGGCCGATAACTATGGCTACACCTTC | CASSIIPADNYGYTF | TRBJ1-2 | . | TRBV19 | .
TGTGCCAGCAGCTTATCGGCAGGGGGGACAGATACGCAGTATTTT | CASSLSAGGTDTQYF | TRBJ2-3 | . | TRBV5-6 | once